A selection of T cell receptor beta chains follows, all from one sample in a study of T cells in tuberculosis. TCRdb keeps only in-frame clones here, not all; method: immunoSEQ multiplex PCR. The sample yields under 50,000 clones, approximately 95% seen once. The sample here was PBMCs, taken at tuberculosis diagnosis. The receptor set was obtained from an adult with tuberculosis. CDR3s include the opening cysteine and the closing phenylalanine or tryptophan.

j_gene	v_gene	CDR3aa
TRBJ1-5	TRBV28	CASSLGTGKGQPQHF
TRBJ1-2	TRBV5-5	CASSLANGNYGYTF
TRBJ2-7	TRBV29-1	CSTRQGAEQYF
TRBJ1-4	TRBV6-5	CASSYSTGGSEKLFF
TRBJ2-6	TRBV15	CATSRETGTGANVLTF
TRBJ2-7	TRBV4-3	CASSQDRGEQYF
TRBJ1-3	TRBV19	CASIPGGRNTIYF
TRBJ2-5	TRBV5-1	CASSTEGLAQETQYF
TRBJ2-2	TRBV11-2	CASSVGQGRTGELFF
TRBJ2-7	TRBV7-2	CASSLVRTAGAGVFYEQYF
TRBJ2-2	TRBV5-1	CASSLTLVTGGSGELFF
TRBJ2-2	TRBV10-3	CAISEGSGGNTGELFF
TRBJ1-2	TRBV19	CASAREGRQGYGYTF
TRBJ2-4	TRBV11-2	CASSLVRGARNIQYF
TRBJ2-5	TRBV18	CASSLQETQYF
TRBJ2-1	TRBV6-6	CASSYSGGIYNEQFF
TRBJ1-2	TRBV27	CASSFWGHGYTF
TRBJ2-7	TRBV5-1	CASSPGQGGSYEQYF
TRBJ1-3	TRBV5-1	CASSPEASSGNTIYF
TRBJ1-6	TRBV7-2	CASSLASRGQGSSPLHF
TRBJ2-7	TRBV4-1	CASSQRGDRPSDEQYF
TRBJ2-3	TRBV2	CASSGGGGAISQYF
TRBJ1-6	TRBV29-1	CSAKSDTGLGSPLHF
TRBJ1-5	TRBV12-5	CASGLVGSGEGPFNQPQHF
TRBJ1-1	TRBV2	CASSLIRDRGRDTEAFF
TRBJ1-6	TRBV18	CASSPRPQGDSYNSPLHF
TRBJ1-2	TRBV9	CASSEETGYGYTF
TRBJ1-5	TRBV6-5	CASSGTGAYQPQHF
TRBJ2-6	TRBV7-6	CATRVLGANVLTF
TRBJ2-2	TRBV2	CASSARFAGELFF
TRBJ2-2	TRBV2	CASTGDSRTGELFF
TRBJ2-4	TRBV5-1	CASSLWGQVENIQYF
TRBJ2-3	TRBV6-7	CASSYSLGGAENTDTQYF
TRBJ1-1	TRBV7-2	CASSRETGAYNTEAFF
TRBJ1-1	TRBV9	CASSPRRAQGTAFF
TRBJ1-5	TRBV19	CASSIGPRSNQPQHF
TRBJ2-2	TRBV4-3	CASSPGQGARGELFF
TRBJ2-7	TRBV7-2	CASSLSASGGSYEQYF
TRBJ1-4	TRBV5-1	CASSIQGSREKLFF
TRBJ1-1	TRBV4-1	CASSQVERVIPLNTEAFF
TRBJ1-2	TRBV10-3	CAINTGAYGYTF
TRBJ1-5	TRBV15	CATSRVDGARREPQHF
TRBJ2-1	TRBV13	CASGRSSGYNEQFF
TRBJ2-1	TRBV27	CASTSGPQSYNEQFF
TRBJ2-6	TRBV10-1	CASSDPRQGQGSTGANVLTF
TRBJ2-6	TRBV28	CASSRQGQHSGANVLTF
TRBJ2-1	TRBV9	CASSVQWTEGTRINEQFF
TRBJ2-3	TRBV19	CASSRGTATDTQYF
TRBJ2-3	TRBV9	CASSVVGWGGTDTQYF
TRBJ2-7	TRBV5-5	CASSLLPSGGYEQYF
TRBJ1-2	TRBV28	CASSLEGYYGYTF
TRBJ1-3	TRBV5-1	CASSGDRTGIRGNTIYF
TRBJ2-7	TRBV21-1	CASSFSDVTAYEQYF
TRBJ2-1	TRBV20-1	CSARLANEQFF
TRBJ2-7	TRBV5-1	CASSLEGGETYEQYF
TRBJ1-2	TRBV5-1	CASSLVQGNYGYTF
TRBJ1-2	TRBV19	CASSITGFGYTF
TRBJ1-2	TRBV19	CASSIGLRVDGYTF
TRBJ1-1	TRBV7-9	CASSLVRGMNTEAFF